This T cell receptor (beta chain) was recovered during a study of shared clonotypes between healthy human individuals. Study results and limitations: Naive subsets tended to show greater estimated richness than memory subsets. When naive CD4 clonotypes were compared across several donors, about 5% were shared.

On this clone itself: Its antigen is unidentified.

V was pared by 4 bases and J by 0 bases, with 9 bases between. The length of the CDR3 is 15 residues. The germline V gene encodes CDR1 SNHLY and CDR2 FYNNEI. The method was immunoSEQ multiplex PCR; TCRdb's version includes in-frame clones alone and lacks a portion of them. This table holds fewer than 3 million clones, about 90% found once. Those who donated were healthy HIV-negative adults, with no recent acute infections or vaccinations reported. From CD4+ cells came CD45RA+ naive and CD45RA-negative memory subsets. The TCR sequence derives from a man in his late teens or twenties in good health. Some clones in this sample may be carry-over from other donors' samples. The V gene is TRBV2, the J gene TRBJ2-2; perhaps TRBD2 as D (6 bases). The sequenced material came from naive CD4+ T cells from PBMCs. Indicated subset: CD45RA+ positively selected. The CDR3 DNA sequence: TGTGCCAGCAGTGCGGGAGCCGCGAACACCGGGGAGCTGTTTTTT. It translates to CASSAGAANTGELFF.